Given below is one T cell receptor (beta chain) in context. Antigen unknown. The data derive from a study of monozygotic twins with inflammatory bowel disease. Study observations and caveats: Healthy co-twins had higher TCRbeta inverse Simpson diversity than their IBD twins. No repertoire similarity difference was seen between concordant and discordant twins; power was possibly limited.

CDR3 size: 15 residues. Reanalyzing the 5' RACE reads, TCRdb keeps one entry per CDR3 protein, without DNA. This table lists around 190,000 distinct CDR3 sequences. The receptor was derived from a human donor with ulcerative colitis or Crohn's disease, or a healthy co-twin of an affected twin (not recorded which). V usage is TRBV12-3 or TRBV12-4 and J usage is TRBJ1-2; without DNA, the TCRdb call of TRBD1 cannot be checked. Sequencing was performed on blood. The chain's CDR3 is CASSLGQGWRYGYTF.